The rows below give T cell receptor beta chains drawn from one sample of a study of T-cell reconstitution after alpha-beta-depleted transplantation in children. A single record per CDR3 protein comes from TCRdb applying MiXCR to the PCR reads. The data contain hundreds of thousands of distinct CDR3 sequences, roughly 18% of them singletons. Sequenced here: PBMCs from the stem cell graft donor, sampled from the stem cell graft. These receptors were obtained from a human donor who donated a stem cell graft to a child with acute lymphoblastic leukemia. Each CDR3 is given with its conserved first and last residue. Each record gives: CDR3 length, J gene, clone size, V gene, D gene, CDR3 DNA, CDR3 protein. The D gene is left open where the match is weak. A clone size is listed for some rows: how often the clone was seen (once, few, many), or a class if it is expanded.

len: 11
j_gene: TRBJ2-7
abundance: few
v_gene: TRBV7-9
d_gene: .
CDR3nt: TGTGCCAGCAGCTTCGGGATTGACCAGTACTTC
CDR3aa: CASSFGIDQYF

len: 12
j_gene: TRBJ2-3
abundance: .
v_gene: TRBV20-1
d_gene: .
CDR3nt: TGCAGTGCTAGCGAACCGCCGGGACCGCAGTATTTT
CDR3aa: CSASEPPGPQYF

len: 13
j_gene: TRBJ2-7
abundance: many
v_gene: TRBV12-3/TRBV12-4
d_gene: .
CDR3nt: TGTGCCAGCAGTTTAATGACTGCCGGCGAGCAGTACTTC
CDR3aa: CASSLMTAGEQYF

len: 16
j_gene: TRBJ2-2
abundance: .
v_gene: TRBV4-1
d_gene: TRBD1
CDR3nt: TGCGCCAGCAGCCAAGCACGACAGGGATACACCGGGGAGCTGTTTTTT
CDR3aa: CASSQARQGYTGELFF

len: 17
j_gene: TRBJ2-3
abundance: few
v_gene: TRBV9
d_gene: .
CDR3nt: TGTGCCAGCAGCGTATTGGGACTCCCTATTGGCACAGATACGCAGTATTTT
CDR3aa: CASSVLGLPIGTDTQYF

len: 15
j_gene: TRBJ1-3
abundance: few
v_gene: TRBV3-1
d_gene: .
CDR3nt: TGTGCCAGCAGCCATTATACTTACTCTGGAAACACCATATATTTT
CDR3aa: CASSHYTYSGNTIYF

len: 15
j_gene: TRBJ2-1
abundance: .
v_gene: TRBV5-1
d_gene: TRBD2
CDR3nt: TGCGCCAGCAGCCTGCTAGCGGGACCCGAGGATGAGCAGTTCTTC
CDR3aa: CASSLLAGPEDEQFF

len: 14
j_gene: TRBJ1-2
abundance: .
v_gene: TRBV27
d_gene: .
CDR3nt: TGTGCCAGCACTCTAGCTTACGGGGGACTAGGCTACACCTTC
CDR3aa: CASTLAYGGLGYTF

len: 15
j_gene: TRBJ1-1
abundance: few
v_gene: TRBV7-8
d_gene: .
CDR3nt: TGTGCCAGCAGCTTTCTCGCGGGGGGTAGAACTGAAGCTTTCTTT
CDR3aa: CASSFLAGGRTEAFF

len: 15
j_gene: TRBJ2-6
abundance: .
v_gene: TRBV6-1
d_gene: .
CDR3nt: TGTGCCAGCAGTCGAGAGCTCTCTGGGGCCAACGTCCTGACTTTC
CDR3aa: CASSRELSGANVLTF

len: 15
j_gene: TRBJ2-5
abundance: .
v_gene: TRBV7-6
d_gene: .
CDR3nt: TGTGCCAGCAGCTTAGACGAACAATTCCAAGAGACCCAGTACTTC
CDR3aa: CASSLDEQFQETQYF

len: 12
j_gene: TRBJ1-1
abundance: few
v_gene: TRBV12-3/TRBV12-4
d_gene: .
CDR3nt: TGTGCCAGCAGTCCAGCCGGGTTCAAAGCTTTCTTT
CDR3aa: CASSPAGFKAFF

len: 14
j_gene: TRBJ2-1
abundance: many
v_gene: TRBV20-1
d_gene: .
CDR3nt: TGCAGTGCTAGACCTAGTAGCCCCTACAATGAGCAGTTCTTC
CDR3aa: CSARPSSPYNEQFF

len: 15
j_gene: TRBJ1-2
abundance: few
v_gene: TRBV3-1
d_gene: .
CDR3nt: TGTGCCAGCAGCCGACTTCGACAGCCATTCTATGGCTACACCTTC
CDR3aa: CASSRLRQPFYGYTF

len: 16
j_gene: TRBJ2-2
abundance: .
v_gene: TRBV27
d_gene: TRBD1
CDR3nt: TGTGCCAGCAGTTTCGGGACAGGGATGAGTCCCGGGGAGCTGTTTTTT
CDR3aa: CASSFGTGMSPGELFF

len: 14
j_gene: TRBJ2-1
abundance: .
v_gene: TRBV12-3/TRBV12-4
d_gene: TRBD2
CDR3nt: TGTGCCAGCAGTTTCGGGGACGCGGGAGGGATCGCGTTCTTC
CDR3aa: CASSFGDAGGIAFF

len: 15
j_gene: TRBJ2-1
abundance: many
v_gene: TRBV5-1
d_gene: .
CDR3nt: TGCGCCAGCAGCCCCCTGCGGGACTTCGACAATGAGCAGTTCTTC
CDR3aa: CASSPLRDFDNEQFF

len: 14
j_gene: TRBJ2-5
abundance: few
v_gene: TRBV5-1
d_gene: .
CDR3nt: TGCGCCAGTGGAAAGGGAAGCTTCCAAGAGACCCAGTACTTC
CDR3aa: CASGKGSFQETQYF

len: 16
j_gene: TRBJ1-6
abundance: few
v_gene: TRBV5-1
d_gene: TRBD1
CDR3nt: TGCGCCAGCAGCTTGGCCGTGGGGACAGAGAATTCACCCCTCCACTTT
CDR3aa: CASSLAVGTENSPLHF

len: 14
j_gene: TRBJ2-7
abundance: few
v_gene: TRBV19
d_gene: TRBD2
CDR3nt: TGTGCCAGTAGTTGGGTAGCGGGAGGCTACGAGCAGTACTTC
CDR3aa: CASSWVAGGYEQYF

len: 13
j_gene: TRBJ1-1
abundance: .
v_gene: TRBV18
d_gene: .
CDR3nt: TGTGCCAGCTCAACGGGCCGGGTTACTGAAGCTTTCTTT
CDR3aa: CASSTGRVTEAFF

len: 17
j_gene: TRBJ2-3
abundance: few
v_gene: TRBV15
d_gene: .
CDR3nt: TGTGCCACCAGCAGGGCCGGGCAGGGGGGGAGCACAGATACGCAGTATTTT
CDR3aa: CATSRAGQGGSTDTQYF